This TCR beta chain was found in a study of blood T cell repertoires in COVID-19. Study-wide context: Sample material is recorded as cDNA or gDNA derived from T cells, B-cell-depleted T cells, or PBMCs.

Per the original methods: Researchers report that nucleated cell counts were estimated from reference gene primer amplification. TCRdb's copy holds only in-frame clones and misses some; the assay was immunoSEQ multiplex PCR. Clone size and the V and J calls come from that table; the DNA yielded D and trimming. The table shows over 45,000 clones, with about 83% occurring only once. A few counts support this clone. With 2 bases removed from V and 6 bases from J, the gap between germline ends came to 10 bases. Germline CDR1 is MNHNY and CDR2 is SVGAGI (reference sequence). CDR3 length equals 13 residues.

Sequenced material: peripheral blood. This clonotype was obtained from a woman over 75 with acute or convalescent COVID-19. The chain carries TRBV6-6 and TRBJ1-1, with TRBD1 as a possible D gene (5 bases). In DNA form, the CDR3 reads TGTGCCAGCAGTTACGAAGGCAGGGCTGAAGCTTTCTTT. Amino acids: CASSYEGRAEAFF.